The TCR beta chain described here comes from a study of control samples from healthy donors and cancer patients (dated by TCRdb to the early 2020s). Receptor libraries were prepared by the immunoSEQ multiplex PCR assay. TCRdb mirrors the immuneACCESS table, restricted to in-frame sequences. Some clones are absent from its copies; in checked studies, under half trace to an unresolved V gene, and the reason for the others is unknown. The sample data list about 110,000 clones, and almost 85% of these were observed just once. Approximately 7% of the sample rests with the top ten. CDR1 LNHNV and CDR2 YYDKDF were looked up in the germline V gene (reference sequence). The junction shows trimming of 4 bases on V and 4 bases on J, and the gene matches do not reach 15 bases of it. Inclusive of the bounding cysteine and phenylalanine, the CDR3 is 18 residues long. The kept DNA is CDR3 alone, 54 bases in frame from the first base.

Concerning this clone: Its antigen is unknown. No quality values exist for individual bases; no much larger clone is one base distant.

Sequencing was performed on blood. The chain links TRBV15 with TRBJ2-3, with 9 central nucleotides matching TRBD2. This clonotype originated in a man between 18 and 35 years old in good health. The DNA sequence reads TGTGCCACCAGCACCCCACGGGGCGGGGGGGATTCGGCAGATACGCAGTATTTT. This translates into CATSTPRGGGDSADTQYF.